This TCR beta chain was identified during a study of CD8 T cells in ankylosing spondylitis. The V end was cut by 2 bases, the J end by 6 bases, with 13 bases between. CDR3 length equals 14 residues. The germline gives CDR1 KGHSH, CDR2 LQKENI. Findings and limits, study-wide: Reportedly, significant enrichment of disease-linked clones occurred in matched ankylosing spondylitis synovial fluid. For ankylosing spondylitis blood, a TCR beta motif of about 8 highly homologous variants appeared characteristic. Some of these motif variants have turned up before, in reports on reactive arthritis synovial fluid and blood.

Details on this clonotype: Its target is unknown.

Quantitative barcoded 5'-RACE was used to prepare TCR beta libraries. TCRdb used MiXCR to reprocess the 5' RACE reads, holding one entry per CDR3 protein. Among some 450,000 distinct CDR3 sequences listed, roughly 15% were seen once. The chain joins TRBV18 to TRBJ1-1; D might be TRBD1 (6 bases). Sequencing was done on a sample of blood, either unsorted or a sorted T cell fraction (not recorded which). The TCR originated in a male donor with ankylosing spondylitis. The DNA of the CDR3 is TGTGCCAGCTCACCAATCACAGGGTATCCTGAAGCTTTCTTT. This sequence encodes CASSPITGYPEAFF.